One sample yielded the 15 T cell receptor beta chains listed below, sequenced in a study of T-cell reconstitution after alpha-beta-depleted transplantation in children. The library targeted TCRbeta and was prepared with unique molecular identifiers. TCRdb ran MiXCR on the PCR reads and lists one entry per CDR3 protein. The sample records 700,000 or so distinct CDR3 sequences, around 13% being singletons. Sequenced material: PBMCs, taken before TCRalphabeta/CD19-depleted stem cell transplant. The receptors were sampled from a girl aged 2-10 years with congenital amegakaryocytic thrombocytopenia, due to receive a stem cell transplant.

This clonotype was seen at least ten times. This chain connects TRBV11-2 to TRBJ1-1; D is possibly TRBD1 (5 bases). The CDR3 spans 12 residues. Germline CDR1 and CDR2: SGHAT and FQNNGV. V shed 2 bases and J shed 11 bases, with 12 bases lying between them. This CDR3 reads CASSLSGTGAFF. CDR3 in DNA: TGTGCCAGCAGCTTATCAGGGACTGGGGCTTTCTTT.

This clonotype appeared many times. The chain recombines TRBV14 with TRBJ2-7; D gene unclear. The CDR3 consists of 12 residues. Trimming stripped 0 bases from V and 6 bases from J, with 6 bases between. Germline V gene data show CDR1 as SGHDN and CDR2 as FVKESK. The CDR3 nucleotides read TGTGCCAGCAGCCAAGATACTGTCGAGCAGTACTTC. It encodes CASSQDTVEQYF.

This clonotype has a handful of counts. The rearrangement joins TRBV14 to TRBJ2-1, with 12 bases lining up with TRBD2. This CDR3 contains 17 residues. V lost 4 bases, J lost 9 bases, and 13 bases stayed unmatched. CDR1 is SGHDN, CDR2 FVKESK, per germline. In DNA, the CDR3 is TGTGCCAGCAGCCTTATACAGACTAGCGGGAGCCTTAGTGAGCAGTTCTTC. It is translated as CASSLIQTSGSLSEQFF.

The CDR3 loop is CASSDSLPGLLGNTIYF. The CDR3 DNA reads as TGTGCCAGCAGTGATTCTCTACCAGGGTTGTTGGGAAACACCATATATTTT. The chain is built from TRBV6-1 and TRBJ1-3; tentatively, D is TRBD1 (5 bases). Germline loops: CDR1 MNHNS, CDR2 SASEGT. The CDR3 spans 17 residues. V was clipped by 3 bases and J by 4 bases, with 19 bases between them.

In its sample, this clonotype was seen many times. The V and J genes are TRBV20-1 and TRBJ2-5; unclear D gene. The CDR3 totals 13 residues. V lost 0 bases to trimming and J lost 2 bases, with 7 bases between them. Germline V CDR1 and CDR2: DFQATT, SNEGSKA (reference sequence). The CDR3 nucleotides read TGCAGTGCTAGAGATGTGGGACAAGAGACCCAGTACTTC. It specifies CSARDVGQETQYF.

The chain uses TRBV5-1 and TRBJ2-1; 12 bases map to TRBD2. V lost 4 bases and J lost 6; bases outside the gene matches: 8. CDR3 length: 16 residues. Germline CDR1 is SGHRS and CDR2 is YFSETQ. For the CDR3, the DNA is TGCGCCAGCAGCCAGAGGACTAGCGGGGATGTCAATGAGCAGTTCTTC. It yields the protein CASSQRTSGDVNEQFF.

This clonotype was detected many times. J is TRBJ1-2 and V is TRBV3-1, with 7 positions matching TRBD1. From germline, CDR1 is LGHDT and CDR2 YNNKEL (reference sequence). V dropped 4 bases and J dropped 8; count of bases not matched to a gene: 10. This CDR3 spans 14 amino acids. The CDR3 protein is CASSPGQTVRGYTF. The CDR3 region has the DNA TGTGCCAGCAGCCCGGGACAGACCGTCCGCGGCTACACCTTC.

This clonotype was detected ten times or more. The genes are TRBV5-1 and TRBJ1-6; unclear D gene. There are 13 residues in the CDR3. Trimming took 1 base from V and 8 from J, leaving 7 bases between them. The germline CDR1 and CDR2 sequences are SGHRS and YFSETQ. Here the CDR3 DNA reads TGCGCCAGCAGCTTGCGGAGGGATTCACCCCTCCACTTT. Protein: CASSLRRDSPLHF.

CDR3 residues: CASRIRLAEETQYF. The CDR3 DNA is TGTGCCAGCAGGATCAGGCTAGCAGAAGAGACCCAGTACTTC. V gene TRBV2 combines with J gene TRBJ2-5; a weak D match, TRBD2 (5 bases). CDR1 and CDR2 (germline): SNHLY, FYNNEI. The CDR3 runs 14 residues. V was pared by 6 bases and J by 3 bases, with 14 bases between.

This clonotype was detected a few times. The chain uses TRBV3-1 and TRBJ1-1, with TRBD1 matching over 8 bases. The V and J ends lost 0 bases and 6 bases, in that order; junction bases with no gene match: 6. Germline values: CDR1 LGHDT, CDR2 YNNKEL (reference sequence). The CDR3 is 15 amino acids. CDR3 region: CASSQDGQGRAEAFF. The DNA for the CDR3 is TGTGCCAGCAGCCAAGATGGACAGGGAAGGGCTGAAGCTTTCTTT.

This clonotype was counted at least ten times. This chain links TRBV7-8 with TRBJ1-2, with D uncertain. V lost 0 bases and J 4 bases, leaving 9 bases between the germline ends. The CDR3 is 14 amino acids. Germline CDR1 and CDR2: SGHVS and FQNEAQ. The CDR3 is CASSLATDAYGYTF. For the CDR3, the DNA is TGTGCCAGCAGCTTAGCGACGGACGCCTATGGCTACACCTTC.

The sample holds many counts of this clonotype. The chain joins TRBV11-1 to TRBJ2-3; 9 nucleotides line up with TRBD1. The ends lost 5 bases at V and 3 bases at J; junction bases unmatched: 15. Germline V gives CDR1 SGHAT, CDR2 FQDESV (reference sequence). The CDR3 runs 18 residues. As DNA, the CDR3 is TGTGCCAGCAGCGGACAGGGGAGGTCGAACAAGGGAACAGATACGCAGTATTTT. Translation gives CASSGQGRSNKGTDTQYF. Full variable domain (outside the CDR3, taken from reference TRBV11-1 and TRBJ2-3): EAEVAQSPRYKITEKSQAVAFWCDPISGHATLYWYRQILGQGPELLVQFQDESVVDDSQLPKDRFSAERLKGVDSTLKIQPAELGDSAMYLCASSGQGRSNKGTDTQYFGPGTRLTVL.

The chain couples TRBV20-1 to TRBJ2-7; TRBD2 is a possible D gene (6 bases). The CDR3 loop spans 12 amino acids. Per germline, CDR1 DFQATT and CDR2 SNEGSKA (reference sequence). Trimming pared 3 bases from V and 4 bases from J, leaving 10 bases between. The CDR3 coding sequence is TGCAGTGCTAGCAGCGCGGGGTACGAGCAGTACTTC. Encoded protein: CSASSAGYEQYF.

To note about this clonotype: A much more abundant neighbour one base away suggests this may be a read error. The conserved phenylalanine or tryptophan normally closing the CDR3 is absent here, so this likely arose from a read error. The genes are TRBV5-1 and TRBJ2-1; 10 positions agree with TRBD2. V lost 5 bases, J lost 8 bases, and 22 bases stayed unmatched. The CDR3 has 19 amino acids. The germline gives CDR1 SGHRS, CDR2 YFSETQ. CDR3 loop: CASRPHLQREGPFVDEQFL. The CDR3 DNA follows: TGCGCCAGCAGGCCACACTTGCAGCGGGAGGGCCCATTTGTGGATGAGCAGTTCTTG.

The chain couples TRBV14 to TRBJ2-1, with D uncertain. Germline V lookup: CDR1 SGHDN, CDR2 FVKESK. The CDR3 runs to 16 residues. Trimming shortened V by 0 bases and J by 5 bases, and 14 bases separated the two germline ends. The CDR3 reads CASSQDETGLDNEQFF. CDR3 nucleotides: TGTGCCAGCAGCCAAGATGAAACTGGGTTAGACAATGAGCAGTTCTTC.